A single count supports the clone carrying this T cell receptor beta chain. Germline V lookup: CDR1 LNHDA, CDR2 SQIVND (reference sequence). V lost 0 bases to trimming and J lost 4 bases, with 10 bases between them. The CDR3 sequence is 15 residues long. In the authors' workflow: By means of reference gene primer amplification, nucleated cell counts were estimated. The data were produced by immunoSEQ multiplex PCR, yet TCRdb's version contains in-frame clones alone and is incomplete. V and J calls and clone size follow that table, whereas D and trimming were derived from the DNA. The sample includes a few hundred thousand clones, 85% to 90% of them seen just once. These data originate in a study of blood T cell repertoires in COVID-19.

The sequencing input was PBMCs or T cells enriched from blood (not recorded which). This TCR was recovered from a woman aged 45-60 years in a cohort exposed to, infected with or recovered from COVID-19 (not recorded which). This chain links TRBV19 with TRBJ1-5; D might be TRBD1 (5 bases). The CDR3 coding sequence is TGTGCCAGTAGTATAGACTTGGACATTAATCAGCCCCAGCATTTT. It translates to CASSIDLDINQPQHF.